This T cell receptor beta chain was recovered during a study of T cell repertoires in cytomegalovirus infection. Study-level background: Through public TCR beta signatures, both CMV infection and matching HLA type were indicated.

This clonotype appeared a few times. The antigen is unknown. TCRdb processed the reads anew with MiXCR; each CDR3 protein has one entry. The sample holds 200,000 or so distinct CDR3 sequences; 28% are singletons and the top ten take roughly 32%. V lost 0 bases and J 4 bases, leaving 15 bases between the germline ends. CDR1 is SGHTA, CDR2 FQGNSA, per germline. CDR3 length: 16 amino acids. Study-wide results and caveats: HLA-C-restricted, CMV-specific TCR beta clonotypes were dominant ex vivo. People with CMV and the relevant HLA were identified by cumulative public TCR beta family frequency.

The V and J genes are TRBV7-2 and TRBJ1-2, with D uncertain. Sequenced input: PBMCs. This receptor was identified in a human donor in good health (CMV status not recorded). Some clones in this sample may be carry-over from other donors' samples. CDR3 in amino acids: CASSLALGSRGYGYTF. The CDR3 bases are TGTGCCAGCAGCTTAGCGCTGGGGTCCCGCGGCTATGGCTACACCTTC.